This T cell receptor beta chain was identified during a study of T cells in Graves' hyperthyroidism and ophthalmopathy. Losses at the gene ends were 1 base for V and 5 bases for J; bases not matched to a gene: 7. This CDR3 is built from 16 residues. From germline, CDR1 is SGHAT and CDR2 FQNNGV. Template material for amplifying TCR beta CDR3 regions consisted of RNA transcripts. The HTBI primer set served for first-round RT-PCR of the TCR CDR3. TCRdb used MiXCR to reprocess the multiplex PCR reads, holding one entry per CDR3 protein. The sample records roughly 99,000 distinct CDR3 sequences, roughly 15% being singletons.

Material for sequencing was blood. The TCR sequence derives from a woman between 45 and 60 years old with Graves' hyperthyroidism. The V call is TRBV11-2, the J call TRBJ2-2, with TRBD2 identical over 7 bases. The CDR3 DNA reads as TGTGCCAGCAGCTTAGTGGGCGTCGGGAGGACCGGGGAGCTGTTTTTT. Translation gives CASSLVGVGRTGELFF.